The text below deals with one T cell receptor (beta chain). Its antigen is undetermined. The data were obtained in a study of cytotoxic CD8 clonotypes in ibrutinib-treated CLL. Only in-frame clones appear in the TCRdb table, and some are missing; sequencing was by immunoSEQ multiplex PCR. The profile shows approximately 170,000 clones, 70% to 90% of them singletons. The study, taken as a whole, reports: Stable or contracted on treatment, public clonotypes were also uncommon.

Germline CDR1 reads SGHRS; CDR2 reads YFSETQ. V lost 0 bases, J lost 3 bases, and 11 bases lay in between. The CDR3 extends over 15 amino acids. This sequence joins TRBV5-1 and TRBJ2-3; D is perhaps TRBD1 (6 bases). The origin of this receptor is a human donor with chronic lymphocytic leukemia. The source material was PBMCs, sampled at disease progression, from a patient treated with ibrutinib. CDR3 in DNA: TGCGCCAGCAGCTTGGAGTTAGGGGGAACAGATACGCAGTATTTT. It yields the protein CASSLELGGTDTQYF.